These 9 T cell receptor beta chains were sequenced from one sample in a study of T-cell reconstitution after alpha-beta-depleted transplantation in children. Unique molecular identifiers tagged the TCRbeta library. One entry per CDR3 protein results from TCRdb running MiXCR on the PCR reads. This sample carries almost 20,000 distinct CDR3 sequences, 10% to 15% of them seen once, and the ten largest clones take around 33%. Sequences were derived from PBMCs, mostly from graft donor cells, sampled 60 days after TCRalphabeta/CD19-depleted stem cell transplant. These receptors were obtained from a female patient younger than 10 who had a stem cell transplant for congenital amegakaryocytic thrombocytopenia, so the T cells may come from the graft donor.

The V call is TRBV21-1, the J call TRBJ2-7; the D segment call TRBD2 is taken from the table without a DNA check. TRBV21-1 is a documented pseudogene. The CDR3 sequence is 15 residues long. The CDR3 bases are TGTGCCAAAATCCCTTTAGGACTAGCAACTTACGAGCAGTACGTC. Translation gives CAKIPLGLATYEQYV.

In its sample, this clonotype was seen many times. The CDR3 reads CASSRGSAYNEQFF. Here the CDR3 DNA reads TGTGCCAGCAGCCGGGGATCCGCTTACAATGAGCAGTTCTTC. This sequence joins TRBV7-8 and TRBJ2-1; D is perhaps TRBD2 (5 bases). The CDR3 contains 14 residues. Germline V gene lookup returns CDR1 SGHVS and CDR2 FQNEAQ. The ends were cut back, 5 bases at V and 4 bases at J, with 12 bases in the middle.

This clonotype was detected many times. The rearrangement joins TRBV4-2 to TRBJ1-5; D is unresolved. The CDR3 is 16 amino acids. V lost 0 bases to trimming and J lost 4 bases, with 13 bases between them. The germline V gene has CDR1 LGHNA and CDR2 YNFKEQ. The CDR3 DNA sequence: TGTGCCAGCAGCCAAGATTCTTACGGCATTAATCAGCCCCAGCATTTT. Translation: CASSQDSYGINQPQHF.

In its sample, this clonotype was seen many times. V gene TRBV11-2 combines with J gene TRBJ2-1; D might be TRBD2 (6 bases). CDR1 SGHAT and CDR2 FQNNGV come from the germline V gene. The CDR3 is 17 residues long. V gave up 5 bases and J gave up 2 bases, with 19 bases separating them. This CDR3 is CASSPLPAGHAYNEQFF. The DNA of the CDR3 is TGTGCCAGCAGCCCATTGCCAGCGGGCCATGCCTACAATGAGCAGTTCTTC.

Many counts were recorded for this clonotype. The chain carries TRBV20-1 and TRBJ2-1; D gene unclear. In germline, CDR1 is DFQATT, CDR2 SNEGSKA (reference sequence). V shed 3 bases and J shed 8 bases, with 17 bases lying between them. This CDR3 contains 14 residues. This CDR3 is CSASKRLKGYEQFF. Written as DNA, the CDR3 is TGCAGTGCTAGTAAGCGCCTTAAGGGTTATGAGCAGTTCTTC.

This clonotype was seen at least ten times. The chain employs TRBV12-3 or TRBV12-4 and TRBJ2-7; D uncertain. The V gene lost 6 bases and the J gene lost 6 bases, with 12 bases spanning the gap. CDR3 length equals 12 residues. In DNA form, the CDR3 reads TGTGCCAGCAGCCCAAGAAAGCCCGAGCAGTACTTC. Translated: CASSPRKPEQYF.

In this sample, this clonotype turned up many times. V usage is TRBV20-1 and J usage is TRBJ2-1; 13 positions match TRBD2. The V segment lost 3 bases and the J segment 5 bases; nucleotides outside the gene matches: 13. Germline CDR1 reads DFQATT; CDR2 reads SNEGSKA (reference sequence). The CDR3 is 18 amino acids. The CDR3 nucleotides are TGCAGTGCTAGCGGACTAGCGGGAGACGACCTTCCCCACAATGAGCAGTTCTTC. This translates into CSASGLAGDDLPHNEQFF.

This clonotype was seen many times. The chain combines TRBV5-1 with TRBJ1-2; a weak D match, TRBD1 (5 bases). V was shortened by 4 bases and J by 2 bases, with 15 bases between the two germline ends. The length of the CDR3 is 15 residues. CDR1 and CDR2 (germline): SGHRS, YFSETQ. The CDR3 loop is CASSVGQSPNYGYTF. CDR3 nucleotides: TGCGCCAGCAGCGTTGGACAATCCCCAAACTATGGCTACACCTTC.

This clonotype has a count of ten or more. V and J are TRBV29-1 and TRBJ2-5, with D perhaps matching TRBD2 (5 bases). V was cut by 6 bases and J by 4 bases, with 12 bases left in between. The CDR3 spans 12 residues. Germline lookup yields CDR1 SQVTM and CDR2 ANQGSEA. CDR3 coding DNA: TGCAGCGTCGGGGTTCAGCGAGAGACCCAGTACTTC. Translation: CSVGVQRETQYF. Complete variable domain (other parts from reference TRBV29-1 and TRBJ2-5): SAVISQKPSRDICQRGTSLTIQCQVDSQVTMMFWYRQQPGQSLTLIATANQGSEATYESGFVIDKFPISRPNLTFSTLTVSNMSPEDSSIYLCSVGVQRETQYFGPGTRLLVL.